The 30 T cell receptor beta chains below were found in one sample sequenced in a study of shared clonotypes between healthy human individuals. Here immunoSEQ multiplex PCR was the method, and the copy in TCRdb shows in-frame clones only, minus some. In the table there are 200,000 to 250,000 clones, about 69% of which are singletons. Sequenced input: memory CD4+ T cells sorted from blood. This sample's subset: CD45RA-negative fraction. Source of these receptors: a man under 40 in good health.

This clone was found many times. The V and J genes are TRBV6-5 and TRBJ2-7; the D gene is possibly TRBD1 (6 bases). Per germline, CDR1 MNHEY and CDR2 SVGAGI. V lost 6 bases, J lost 4 bases, and 19 bases lay in between. This CDR3 is 15 amino acids long. CDR3 amino acids: CASRRTADEAYEQYF. The CDR3, as DNA: TGTGCCAGCAGAAGGACAGCTGATGAGGCGTACGAGCAGTACTTC.

The rearrangement links TRBV27 to TRBJ2-7; unclear D gene. Trimming removed 5 bases at V and 3 bases at J, with 11 bases between. From germline, CDR1 is MNHEY and CDR2 SMNVEV (reference sequence). The CDR3 has 13 amino acids. The CDR3 here is CASSPRALYEQYF. In nucleotides, the CDR3 is TGTGCCAGCAGTCCCCGGGCTCTCTACGAGCAGTACTTC.

The chain links TRBV6-1 to TRBJ1-5, with D perhaps matching TRBD1 (5 bases). This CDR3 contains 15 residues. The V end was cut by 6 bases, the J end by 7 bases, with 19 bases between. The germline V gene has CDR1 MNHNS and CDR2 SASEGT. The CDR3 loop is CASRPTLTGGQPQHF. The CDR3 bases are TGTGCCAGCAGACCCACCCTTACAGGCGGGCAGCCCCAGCATTTT.

The chain uses TRBV4-1 and TRBJ2-1; D gene uncertain. Germline V lookup: CDR1 MGHRA, CDR2 YSYEKL. The CDR3 totals 12 residues. Trimming took off 2 bases at V and 5 bases at J, with 4 bases between the two ends. CDR3 sequence reads: CASSQRDNEQFF. The DNA for the CDR3 is TGCGCCAGCAGCCAAAGGGACAATGAGCAGTTCTTC.

A single count supports this clone. The rearrangement joins TRBV12-5 to TRBJ2-7; D may be TRBD1 or TRBD2 (5 bases each). Germline assignment: CDR1 LGHNT and CDR2 FRNRAP. CDR3 length: 15 residues. Trimming removed 0 bases at V and 2 bases at J, with 11 bases between. CDR3 loop: CASGLVSRGTYEQYF. CDR3 nucleotide sequence: TGTGCTAGTGGTTTGGTAAGTCGGGGCACCTACGAGCAGTACTTC.

This chain connects TRBV10-3 to TRBJ2-1, with 7 bases matching TRBD2. This CDR3 is 16 amino acids long. Germline V gene data show CDR1 as ENHRY and CDR2 as SYGVKD. V lost 0 bases, J lost 0 bases, and 2 bases stayed unmatched. The CDR3, as DNA: TGTGCCATCAGTGAGTCGCTAGCGGACTCCTACAATGAGCAGTTCTTC. Translated, it gives CAISESLADSYNEQFF.

The chain couples TRBV15 to TRBJ2-5, with TRBD2 matching 13 bases. Germline trimming cut 0 bases from V and 2 bases from J; bases unmatched to any gene: 3. This CDR3 region has 17 residues. CDR1 LNHNV and CDR2 YYDKDF come from the germline V gene (reference sequence). The CDR3 DNA sequence: TGTGCCACCAGCAGAGAGGGACTAGCGGGACATCAAGAGACCCAGTACTTC. This translates into CATSREGLAGHQETQYF. The whole variable domain, filled in from reference TRBV15 and TRBJ2-5, reads DAMVIQNPRYQVTQFGKPVTLSCSQTLNHNVMYWYQQKSSQAPKLLFHYYDKDFNNEADTPDNFQSRRPNTSFCFLDIRSPGLGDTAMYLCATSREGLAGHQETQYFGPGTRLLVL.

This chain uses TRBV18 with TRBJ1-5, with D maybe TRBD1 (6 bases). The V end was cut by 8 bases, the J end by 6 bases, with 20 bases between. The length of the CDR3 is 15 residues. Germline CDR1 KGHSH, CDR2 LQKENI. The CDR3 region is CASTSKVGAGQPQHF. CDR3 bases: TGTGCCAGCACCTCCAAGGTGGGGGCAGGTCAGCCCCAGCATTTT.

J is TRBJ2-1 and V is TRBV10-1, with 10 bases identical to TRBD2. This CDR3 has 14 residues. Germline values: CDR1 WNHNN, CDR2 SYGVQD (reference sequence). Germline trimming cut 5 bases from V and 4 bases from J; bases unmatched to any gene: 2. CDR3 amino acids: CASSPSGGYNEQFF. The CDR3 coding sequence is TGCGCCAGCAGTCCTAGCGGGGGATACAATGAGCAGTTCTTC.

This clone came up once. The genes are TRBV5-4 and TRBJ2-1; D may match TRBD1 or TRBD2 (7 bases each). The CDR3 length is 16 residues. V was shortened by 4 bases and J by 0 bases, with 14 bases between the two germline ends. Germline V CDR1 and CDR2: SGHNT, YYREEE (reference sequence). CDR3 nucleotides: TGTGCCAGCAGCCCCAGGGGGGGAGGCTCCTACAATGAGCAGTTCTTC. Translated: CASSPRGGGSYNEQFF.

The genes are TRBV9 and TRBJ2-1; tentative D call: TRBD2 (6 bases). The CDR3 is 16 residues long. Germline CDR1 and CDR2: SGDLS and YYNGEE. With 3 bases removed from V and 9 bases from J, the gap between germline ends came to 22 bases. The CDR3 region is CASSAVAGKLAAEQFF. CDR3 bases: TGTGCCAGCAGCGCCGTGGCGGGTAAGTTAGCGGCTGAGCAGTTCTTC.

In its sample, this clone was seen a few times. The rearrangement links TRBV4-1 to TRBJ1-4, with D unresolved. The germline V and J ends were trimmed by 1 base and 7 bases, with 10 bases remaining between them. The CDR3 is 14 amino acids. Germline V gene data show CDR1 as MGHRA and CDR2 as YSYEKL. CDR3 nucleotides: TGCGCCAGCAGCCAAGTTACATGGATTGAAAAACTGTTTTTT. Its protein is CASSQVTWIEKLFF.

The chain's CDR3 is CASSVGSGRAAGELFF. The CDR3 bases are TGTGCCAGCAGCGTAGGTAGCGGGAGGGCCGCCGGGGAGCTGTTTTTT. The chain links TRBV9 to TRBJ2-2; 11 bases match TRBD2. V lost 0 bases to trimming and J lost 6 bases; unmatched junction nucleotides: 4. The germline V gene has CDR1 SGDLS and CDR2 YYNGEE. This CDR3 spans 16 amino acids. The full variable domain, in which reference TRBV9 and TRBJ2-2 provide the parts outside the CDR3, is DSGVTQTPKHLITATGQRVTLRCSPRSGDLSVYWYQQSLDQGLQFLIQYYNGEERAKGNILERFSAQQFPDLHSELNLSSLELGDSALYFCASSVGSGRAAGELFFGEGSRLTVL.

The V call is TRBV4-3, the J call TRBJ2-5; 13 positions match TRBD2. Germline values: CDR1 LGHNA, CDR2 YSLEER. The CDR3 runs to 18 residues. With 2 bases clipped from V and 1 base from J, the junction kept 7 bases outside the gene matches. The CDR3 loop reads CASSQTGTSGNLQETQYF. The CDR3 bases are TGCGCCAGCAGCCAAACCGGGACTAGCGGGAACCTCCAAGAGACCCAGTACTTC.

This clone has more than one count but fewer than ten. The chain uses TRBV29-1 and TRBJ1-5; D is unresolved. Trimming pared 4 bases from V and 3 bases from J, leaving 10 bases between. CDR3 length equals 13 residues. Germline assignment: CDR1 SQVTM and CDR2 ANQGSEA. CDR3 coding DNA: TGCAGCGTTGGGACGGCGCTCAATCAGCCCCAGCATTTT. Translated, it gives CSVGTALNQPQHF.

This clone was seen many times. The rearrangement links TRBV19 to TRBJ1-2; D unclear. Germline V gene lookup returns CDR1 LNHDA and CDR2 SQIVND (reference sequence). Trimming took off 2 bases at V and 4 bases at J, with 8 bases between the two ends. This CDR3 comprises 13 residues. CDR3 protein: CASSISGAYGYTF. DNA for the CDR3: TGTGCCAGTAGTATATCTGGAGCCTATGGCTACACCTTC.

This clone was counted many times. The chain couples TRBV5-1 to TRBJ2-1; D ambiguous. The germline V gene has CDR1 SGHRS and CDR2 YFSETQ. Trimming removed 0 bases at V and 5 bases at J, with 12 bases between. The CDR3 is made up of 15 amino acids. The CDR3 DNA follows: TGCGCCAGCAGCTTGGCTTCTACAACTAACAATGAGCAGTTCTTC. This encodes CASSLASTTNNEQFF.

The rearrangement uses TRBV5-1 and TRBJ2-1, with 11 bases lining up with TRBD1. Germline trimming cut 6 bases from V and 7 bases from J; bases unmatched to any gene: 6. Looked up from germline, CDR1 is SGHRS and CDR2 is YFSETQ. This CDR3 has 14 residues. For the CDR3, the DNA is TGCGCCAGCAAGAGGACAGGGGGCCAAAATGAGCAGTTCTTC. It translates to CASKRTGGQNEQFF.

This chain joins TRBV28 and TRBJ2-7; tentatively, D is TRBD1 or TRBD2 (6 bases each). Looked up from germline, CDR1 is MDHEN and CDR2 is SYDVKM. The CDR3 extends over 13 amino acids. V gave up 6 bases and J gave up 5 bases, with 14 bases separating them. In DNA form, the CDR3 reads TGTGCCAGCAGCCTTATCGGGGGCGACGAGCAGTACTTC. Its protein is CASSLIGGDEQYF.

The chain joins TRBV29-1 to TRBJ2-7; D remains ambiguous. The germline gives CDR1 SQVTM, CDR2 ANQGSEA. The CDR3 is 11 amino acids. V was clipped by 4 bases and J by 5 bases, with 9 bases between them. DNA of the CDR3: TGCAGCGTTGCCTTTGGCCACGAGCAGTACTTC. Translation gives CSVAFGHEQYF.

The chain carries TRBV6-1 and TRBJ2-1; D unresolved. The CDR3 sequence is 13 residues long. Trimming left V 7 bases short and J 7 bases short, with 14 bases between. Germline V gene data show CDR1 as MNHNS and CDR2 as SASEGT. CDR3 protein: CASTEFPENEQFF. The CDR3 region has the DNA TGTGCCAGCACCGAATTTCCTGAGAATGAGCAGTTCTTC.

The chain links TRBV11-2 to TRBJ2-4, with a possible D match to TRBD2 (5 bases). Per germline, CDR1 SGHAT and CDR2 FQNNGV. The CDR3 covers 14 residues. The V end lost 0 bases, the J end lost 7 bases, and 10 bases lay between the germline ends. CDR3 DNA sequence: TGTGCCAGCAGCTTAGATTCATGGAGGAACATTCAGTACTTC. It yields the protein CASSLDSWRNIQYF.

This chain links TRBV7-2 with TRBJ1-5, with 8 positions matching TRBD1. Germline V lookup: CDR1 SGHTA, CDR2 FQGNSA. V gave up 6 bases and J gave up 9 bases; unmatched junction bases: 13. This CDR3 is 15 amino acids long. CDR3 bases: TGTGCCAGCAGTGCGACCCCAGGGGGCCCTGGGCCCCAGCATTTT. This gives the protein CASSATPGGPGPQHF.

The rearrangement uses TRBV29-1 and TRBJ1-1; possible D gene TRBD1, 5 bases. The CDR3 has 13 residues. Germline V CDR1 and CDR2: SQVTM, ANQGSEA. The ends were cut back, 6 bases at V and 1 base at J, with 12 bases in the middle. Here the CDR3 reads CSVGAGGNTEAFF. Here the CDR3 DNA reads TGCAGCGTAGGGGCTGGGGGGAACACTGAAGCTTTCTTT.

The rearrangement uses TRBV5-1 and TRBJ2-7, with a weak D call TRBD2 (6 bases). CDR3 length: 16 residues. Germline loops: CDR1 SGHRS, CDR2 YFSETQ. Deletions cut 4 bases from V and 0 bases from J, with 17 bases between. In nucleotides, the CDR3 is TGCGCCAGCAGCATTTCTCAGCGGGCTATCTCCTACGAGCAGTACTTC. As protein: CASSISQRAISYEQYF.

CDR3 in amino acids: CASSDILEGEKLFF. CDR3 DNA sequence: TGCGCCAGCAGTGACATCTTGGAGGGTGAAAAACTGTTTTTT. The J gene is TRBJ1-4, the V gene TRBV5-1; D ambiguous. Germline V gene sequence: CDR1 SGHRS, CDR2 YFSETQ. The V and J ends lost 5 bases and 7 bases respectively, with 15 bases between them. The CDR3 spans 14 residues.

J is TRBJ1-2 and V is TRBV6-1; D call uncertain. Germline CDR1 reads MNHNS; CDR2 reads SASEGT. Trimming removed 6 bases at V and 3 bases at J, with 11 bases between. The CDR3 length is 13 residues. CDR3 protein: CASRQETDYGYTF. CDR3 DNA sequence: TGTGCCAGCAGGCAAGAGACGGACTATGGCTACACCTTC.

The chain carries TRBV2 and TRBJ1-1; D may be TRBD1 (6 bases). The CDR3 totals 14 residues. In germline, CDR1 is SNHLY, CDR2 FYNNEI. The V end was cut by 8 bases, the J end by 5 bases, with 18 bases between. CDR3 loop: CASSLDSWNTEAFF. The CDR3 bases are TGTGCCAGCTCTCTGGACAGTTGGAATACTGAAGCTTTCTTT.

This clone showed up just a few times. The chain carries TRBV10-3 and TRBJ1-1; D may be TRBD1 (5 bases). The CDR3 runs 16 residues. The V end was cut by 0 bases, the J end by 4 bases, with 15 bases between. CDR1 ENHRY and CDR2 SYGVKD come from the germline V gene. The CDR3 is CAISESKGPLGTEAFF. CDR3 nucleotide sequence: TGTGCCATCAGTGAGTCTAAGGGACCACTGGGCACTGAAGCTTTCTTT.

The V call is TRBV5-3, the J call TRBJ1-2; D possibly corresponds to TRBD1 (6 bases). TRBV5-3 qualifies as an ORF whose function is uncertain. There are 13 residues in the CDR3. V lost 5 bases to trimming and J lost 1 base, with 9 bases between them. CDR3 coding DNA: TGTGCCAGAAGTAAGGGACATAACTATGGCTACACCTTC. Protein sequence: CARSKGHNYGYTF.